Shown below are 19 T cell receptor beta chains from a single sample sequenced in a study of shared clonotypes between healthy human individuals (dated by TCRdb to 2018 to 2020). For the CD8 naive samples, CD45RO-negative cells were positively selected for CCR7, yielding a CD45RA+CCR7+ population from which TemRA cells were excluded. Libraries were made using the immunoSEQ multiplex PCR assay. TCRdb holds this immuneACCESS table with in-frame rearrangements only. Some clones are missing; in checked studies, unresolved V genes explain under half, and the rest has no known cause. The sample table lists hundreds of thousands of clones, around 96% of them with a count of one. In total, the top ten clones hold around 0.1% of the sample. The sample was naive CD8+ T cells sorted from blood. This specimen's cell subset or site label, interpreted: CD45RA+CCR7+. These receptors all stem from a woman between 25 and 40 years old in good health.

Notes on this clone: Other nucleotide sequences from this sample produce the same CDR3. The rearrangement links TRBV29-1 to TRBJ2-1, with D unclear. The germline V gene has CDR1 SQVTM and CDR2 ANQGSEA. With 6 bases removed from V and 8 bases from J, the gap between germline ends came to 8 bases. This CDR3 region has 10 residues. The CDR3 DNA follows: TGCAGCGTAGTTGGGGATGAGCAGTTCTTC. It translates to CSVVGDEQFF.

As DNA, the CDR3 is TGTGCCAGTAAGGGTTGGGCGACCCGGGACACCGGGGAGCTGTTTTTT. It translates to CASKGWATRDTGELFF. This chain links TRBV28 with TRBJ2-2; unclear D gene. The CDR3 consists of 16 residues. The germline V gene has CDR1 MDHEN and CDR2 SYDVKM. Deletions cut 9 bases from V and 3 bases from J, with 20 bases between.

This chain joins TRBV28 and TRBJ1-1; 9 bases line up with TRBD1. Trimming at V came to 5 bases and at J to 4 bases, leaving 8 bases not matched to a gene. The germline CDR1 and CDR2 sequences are MDHEN and SYDVKM. The CDR3 is 15 residues long. The CDR3 nucleotides are TGTGCCAGCAGTCGAAAACAGGGGGCCGGCACTGAAGCTTTCTTT. It translates to CASSRKQGAGTEAFF. Combining the CDR3 with reference TRBV28 and TRBJ1-1 gives the whole variable domain DVKVTQSSRYLVKRTGEKVFLECVQDMDHENMFWYRQDPGLGLRLIYFSYDVKMKEKGDIPEGYSVSREKKERFSLILESASTNQTSMYLCASSRKQGAGTEAFFGQGTRLTVV.

The CDR3 DNA reads TGTGCCAGCAGCGTCCATAGCGGGGTGGCCTACGAGCAGTACTTC. Translating gives CASSVHSGVAYEQYF. The V call is TRBV9, the J call TRBJ2-7, with 8 bases identical to TRBD2. V shed 2 bases and J 2 bases; nucleotides not matched to a gene: 6. The CDR3 totals 15 residues. Germline V gene lookup returns CDR1 SGDLS and CDR2 YYNGEE.

The rearrangement links TRBV6-5 to TRBJ1-4; 10 positions match TRBD1. The germline V gene has CDR1 MNHEY and CDR2 SVGAGI. The CDR3 totals 16 residues. V shed 0 bases, J shed 7 bases, and the junction held 5 bases outside the gene matches. The chain's CDR3 is CASSYSTGGASEKLFF. CDR3 sequence (DNA): TGTGCCAGCAGTTACTCGACAGGGGGCGCGTCTGAAAAACTGTTTTTT.

The CDR3 DNA follows: TGTGCCAGCAGTCCGGGACAGGCCCACAGCCACACCTTC. It is translated as CASSPGQAHSHTF. V is TRBV28 and J is TRBJ1-2; 8 positions agree with TRBD1. Trimming at V came to 5 bases and at J to 12 bases, leaving 11 bases not matched to a gene. The CDR3 is 13 amino acids. CDR1 is MDHEN and CDR2 is SYDVKM in the germline V gene.

This clone was seen once. The genes are TRBV14 and TRBJ2-7; possible D gene TRBD1, 6 bases. This CDR3 contains 15 residues. V was trimmed by 0 bases and J by 6 bases, leaving 15 bases between them. Germline-derived CDR1 and CDR2 are SGHDN and FVKESK. The CDR3 protein is CASSQDPGHHIEQYF. The DNA of the CDR3 is TGTGCCAGCAGCCAAGATCCGGGACACCATATCGAGCAGTACTTC.

The chain has TRBV27 and TRBJ1-1, with no clear D. V lost 6 bases and J 2 bases, leaving 7 bases between the germline ends. The CDR3 totals 12 residues. Germline assignment: CDR1 MNHEY and CDR2 SMNVEV (reference sequence). In DNA, the CDR3 is TGTGCCAGCAGCCATTCCAACACTGAAGCTTTCTTT. Translating it yields CASSHSNTEAFF.

V usage is TRBV28 and J usage is TRBJ2-3; tentative D call: TRBD2 (5 bases). This CDR3 region has 14 residues. Germline lookup yields CDR1 MDHEN and CDR2 SYDVKM. V was shortened by 6 bases and J by 0 bases, with 10 bases between the two germline ends. The CDR3 is CASRRGYSTDTQYF. The CDR3 nucleotides read TGTGCCAGCAGACGAGGGTACAGCACAGATACGCAGTATTTT.

The chain is built from TRBV27 and TRBJ2-2; D unclear. V dropped 3 bases and J dropped 1 base, with 6 bases sitting between them. The V gene's germline CDR1 is MNHEY and CDR2 SMNVEV (reference sequence). The CDR3 totals 14 residues. The CDR3 here is CASSFVGNTGELFF. The DNA of the CDR3 is TGTGCCAGCAGTTTCGTGGGGAACACCGGGGAGCTGTTTTTT.

CDR3 DNA: TGTGCCAGCAGTTTAGTGTTGGGGACAGGGCCTCAAGAGACCCAGTACTTC. Translated: CASSLVLGTGPQETQYF. This sequence joins TRBV27 and TRBJ2-5; 9 nucleotides line up with TRBD1. The CDR3 contains 17 residues. V lost 2 bases and J lost 2; bases outside the gene matches: 9. In germline, CDR1 is MNHEY, CDR2 SMNVEV (reference sequence).

This chain connects TRBV29-1 to TRBJ1-4; weak D call: TRBD1 (5 bases). Between the trimmed V and J ends, which lost 8 bases and 5 bases, there was a span of 12 bases. Per the germline V gene, CDR1 is SQVTM and CDR2 is ANQGSEA. This CDR3 spans 12 amino acids. The CDR3 DNA follows: TGCAGCCAGGGATCCCCAAATGAAAAACTGTTTTTT. Encoded protein: CSQGSPNEKLFF.

The V and J genes are TRBV7-2 and TRBJ2-7; 9 bases line up with TRBD2. J lost 3 bases, V lost 1 base, and 10 bases had no gene match. Germline V gene lookup returns CDR1 SGHTA and CDR2 FQGNSA. This CDR3 has 17 amino acids. The CDR3 DNA reads as TGTGCCAGCAGCTTAGGGTCGGGGAGGCGGGAGGGCTACGAGCAGTACTTC. Protein: CASSLGSGRREGYEQYF. The complete variable domain, with remaining parts taken from reference TRBV7-2 and TRBJ2-7, reads GAGVSQSPSNKVTEKGKDVELRCDPISGHTALYWYRQSLGQGLEFLIYFQGNSAPDKSGLPSDRFSAERTGGSVSTLTIQRTQQEDSAVYLCASSLGSGRREGYEQYFGPGTRLTVT.

The rearrangement uses TRBV14 and TRBJ2-7; 9 nucleotides line up with TRBD2. The CDR3 covers 17 residues. Germline loops: CDR1 SGHDN, CDR2 FVKESK. With V trimmed by 0 bases and J by 4 bases, 10 bases remained unmatched. CDR3 bases: TGTGCCAGCAGCCAAGAAAGGGGGCGGGAGGGCCTATACGAGCAGTACTTC. Translated: CASSQERGREGLYEQYF.

V and J are TRBV9 and TRBJ2-5; 7 bases line up with TRBD1. The J segment lost 4 bases and the V segment lost 0 bases, leaving 3 bases of the junction unmatched. Germline loops: CDR1 SGDLS, CDR2 YYNGEE. The CDR3 runs to 14 residues. For the CDR3, the DNA is TGTGCCAGCAGCGTAGAACAGGGGTTAGAGACCCAGTACTTC. Its translation: CASSVEQGLETQYF.

This clone was recorded once. The chain is built from TRBV28 and TRBJ2-5; 11 nucleotides agree with TRBD2. Per the germline V gene, CDR1 is MDHEN and CDR2 is SYDVKM. The length of the CDR3 is 14 residues. The trim removed 7 bases at V and 3 bases at J, leaving 4 bases unmatched. CDR3 loop: CASKLAGEEETQYF. The CDR3 DNA sequence: TGTGCCAGCAAACTAGCGGGAGAGGAAGAGACCCAGTACTTC.

The V call is TRBV19, the J call TRBJ2-1; TRBD2 matches at 8 bases. The CDR3 is 15 amino acids. J lost 4 bases, V lost 5 bases, and 7 bases had no gene match. Germline V lookup: CDR1 LNHDA, CDR2 SQIVND (reference sequence). As DNA, the CDR3 is TGTGCCAGTAGTTTATCGGGAGGGCCATACAATGAGCAGTTCTTC. Encoded protein: CASSLSGGPYNEQFF.

This sequence joins TRBV14 and TRBJ2-1, with 8 bases identical to TRBD1. This CDR3 contains 15 residues. The V gene's germline CDR1 is SGHDN and CDR2 FVKESK. The V segment lost 1 base and the J segment 8 bases; nucleotides outside the gene matches: 7. CDR3 residues: CASSQGSGGMDEQFF. In DNA, the CDR3 is TGTGCCAGCAGCCAAGGGTCAGGGGGCATGGATGAGCAGTTCTTC.

This rearrangement joins TRBV30 to TRBJ2-1; D unclear. The CDR3 is made up of 13 amino acids. The germline gives CDR1 GTSNPN, CDR2 SVGIG (reference sequence). The V end lost 1 base, the J end lost 8 bases, and 12 bases lay between the germline ends. The CDR3 DNA reads as TGTGCCTGGAGTGGGTCTATCGGGCATGAGCAGTTCTTC. It codes for CAWSGSIGHEQFF.